Each of the 21 T cell receptor beta chains below was sequenced from the same sample in a study of blood T cell repertoires in COVID-19 (dated by TCRdb to the early 2020s). Library preparation was by the immunoSEQ multiplex PCR assay. The immuneACCESS repertoire file appears here via TCRdb, limited to in-frame rearrangements. These files lack a portion of the clones; in checked studies, under half of the deficit traces to unresolved V genes, and the cause of the others is not known. This sample is represented by some 82,000 clones; 80% to 90% of them were singletons. The top ten constitute around 36% of the sample. Sequenced material: peripheral blood. The source is a man at least 80 years old with active or convalescent COVID-19.

J is TRBJ2-5 and V is TRBV24-1; possible D gene TRBD2, 7 bases. Germline CDR1 and CDR2: KGHDR and SFDVKD. This CDR3 has 17 amino acids. Trimming removed 3 bases at V and 5 bases at J, with 21 bases between. The CDR3 DNA sequence: TGTGCCACCAGTGATCCGGGGGCGGGGGCGCGGTTGGAGACCCAGTACTTC. Amino acids: CATSDPGAGARLETQYF.

The chain joins TRBV2 to TRBJ1-5; D call uncertain. The CDR3 is made up of 13 amino acids. Germline CDR1 SNHLY, CDR2 FYNNEI. Trimming removed 8 bases from V and 4 bases from J, with 12 bases in between. CDR3 in amino acids: CASRSQVNQPQHF. CDR3 DNA sequence: TGTGCCAGCCGCAGTCAGGTAAATCAGCCCCAGCATTTT.

The rearrangement links TRBV29-1 to TRBJ2-7, with 10 nucleotides matching TRBD2. Germline assignment: CDR1 SQVTM and CDR2 ANQGSEA. The trim removed 7 bases at V and 2 bases at J, leaving 8 bases unmatched. This CDR3 region has 14 residues. The CDR3 loop is CSARGLAGAYEQYF. DNA for the CDR3: TGCAGCGCCCGTGGGCTAGCGGGGGCCTACGAGCAGTACTTC.

The rearrangement joins TRBV2 to TRBJ1-3, with D hard to call. The germline V gene encodes CDR1 SNHLY and CDR2 FYNNEI. This CDR3 has 15 residues. V was shortened by 2 bases and J by 0 bases, with 8 bases between the two germline ends. In DNA, the CDR3 is TGTGCCAGCAGTGAATTCCGGTCCTCTGGAAACACCATATATTTT. Amino acid sequence: CASSEFRSSGNTIYF.

The V call is TRBV5-1, the J call TRBJ2-3; D may be TRBD1 (6 bases). Looked up from germline, CDR1 is SGHRS and CDR2 is YFSETQ. This CDR3 is 17 amino acids long. The V gene lost 4 bases and the J gene lost 0 bases, with 18 bases spanning the gap. As DNA, the CDR3 is TGCGCCAGCAGCCAGGGGTGGGTAGCAACGAGCACAGATACGCAGTATTTT. Translating gives CASSQGWVATSTDTQYF. The entire variable domain, with the rest obtained from reference TRBV5-1 and TRBJ2-3, is as follows: KAGVTQTPRYLIKTRGQQVTLSCSPISGHRSVSWYQQTPGQGLQFLFEYFSETQRNKGNFPGRFSGRQFSNSRSEMNVSTLELGDSALYLCASSQGWVATSTDTQYFGPGTRLTVL.

Sample share makes this clone medium-sized. This chain connects TRBV3-1 (or the pseudogene TRBV3-2) to TRBJ2-2; 9 bases are a match to TRBD2. Trimming at V came to 4 bases and at J to 0 bases, leaving 3 bases not matched to a gene. Germline V gene lookup returns CDR1 LGHDT and CDR2 YNNKEL (reference sequence). CDR3 size: 16 residues. The CDR3 sequence: CASSPSGAANTGELFF. DNA for the CDR3: TGTGCCAGCAGCCCTAGCGGGGCCGCGAACACCGGGGAGCTGTTTTTT.

The rearrangement links TRBV2 to TRBJ1-6; no definite D call. V lost 2 bases and J 9 bases, leaving 8 bases between the germline ends. Germline lookup yields CDR1 SNHLY and CDR2 FYNNEI. The CDR3 has 13 residues. CDR3 in amino acids: CASSERLFSPLHF. In DNA, the CDR3 is TGTGCCAGCAGTGAACGTTTGTTTTCACCCCTCCACTTT. Full variable domain (missing parts from reference TRBV2 and TRBJ1-6): EPEVTQTPSHQVTQMGQEVILRCVPISNHLYFYWYRQILGQKVEFLVSFYNNEISEKSEIFDDQFSVERPDGSNFTLKIRSTKLEDSAMYFCASSERLFSPLHFGNGTRLTVT.

The DNA of the CDR3 is TGTGCCAGCAGCTTACAGGTGGGGCTCTACGAGCAGTACTTC. It encodes CASSLQVGLYEQYF. The chain combines TRBV7-2 with TRBJ2-7; possibly TRBD1 for D (5 bases). The CDR3 runs 14 residues. CDR1 is SGHTA, CDR2 FQGNSA, per germline. V was shortened by 2 bases and J by 3 bases, with 11 bases between the two germline ends.

The chain couples TRBV6-6 to TRBJ1-4, with 8 bases lining up with TRBD1. This CDR3 contains 14 residues. The germline CDR1 and CDR2 sequences are MNHNY and SVGAGI (reference sequence). J was trimmed by 3 bases and V by 5 bases; bases with no gene match: 2. Here the CDR3 DNA reads TGTGCCAGCAGTCGACAGGGGTCTAATGAAAAACTGTTTTTT. This sequence encodes CASSRQGSNEKLFF.

The rearrangement joins TRBV28 to TRBJ1-2; a possible D gene is TRBD1 (6 bases). There are 13 residues in the CDR3. The germline CDR1 and CDR2 sequences are MDHEN and SYDVKM. V gave up 6 bases and J gave up 1 base, with 9 bases separating them. Written as DNA, the CDR3 is TGTGCCAGCAGGCAGGACAGTAACTATGGCTACACCTTC. It is translated as CASRQDSNYGYTF.

The chain couples TRBV19 to TRBJ2-7, with 7 positions matching TRBD2. CDR3 length: 15 residues. V shed 5 bases and J 3 bases; nucleotides not matched to a gene: 10. Per germline, CDR1 LNHDA and CDR2 SQIVND (reference sequence). The CDR3 DNA follows: TGTGCCAGTAGTTCCTCCGGCACTAGCGTCTACGAGCAGTACTTC. It translates to CASSSSGTSVYEQYF.

V usage is TRBV5-1 and J usage is TRBJ2-1, with a tentative D call TRBD1 (6 bases). V shed 0 bases and J shed 8 bases, with 12 bases lying between them. The germline V gene has CDR1 SGHRS and CDR2 YFSETQ. This CDR3 spans 14 amino acids. CDR3 sequence: CASSLEQGFYEQFF. The CDR3 coding sequence is TGCGCCAGCAGCTTGGAGCAGGGGTTCTATGAGCAGTTCTTC.

V usage is TRBV3-1 (or the pseudogene TRBV3-2) and J usage is TRBJ1-4, with no clear D. Germline lookup yields CDR1 LGHDT and CDR2 YNNKEL (reference sequence). V was trimmed by 4 bases and J by 9 bases, leaving 21 bases between them. The CDR3 length is 16 residues. The CDR3, as DNA: TGTGCCAGCAGCCTTACCGACTCCCCAATGATTCAAAAACTGTTTTTT. It translates to CASSLTDSPMIQKLFF.

The CDR3 DNA reads TGTGCCAGCAGCTCCGGGACAACTCACTACAATGAGCAGTTCTTC. Translated, it gives CASSSGTTHYNEQFF. The gene calls are TRBV9 and TRBJ2-1; tentative D call: TRBD1 (6 bases). The germline V gene has CDR1 SGDLS and CDR2 YYNGEE. Trimming pared 4 bases from V and 3 bases from J, leaving 14 bases between. This CDR3 has 15 residues.

The chain uses TRBV3-1 (or the pseudogene TRBV3-2) and TRBJ2-2; D not resolved. Germline CDR1 is LGHDT and CDR2 is YNNKEL (reference sequence). V shed 2 bases and J shed 8 bases, with 3 bases lying between them. The CDR3 loop spans 11 amino acids. The CDR3, as DNA: TGTGCCAGCAGCCAACCAGGGGAGCTGTTTTTT. Translation: CASSQPGELFF.

The V call is TRBV19, the J call TRBJ1-2; D ambiguous. CDR1 and CDR2 (germline): LNHDA, SQIVND (reference sequence). The ends were cut back, 7 bases at V and 6 bases at J, with 15 bases in the middle. This CDR3 comprises 13 residues. CDR3 DNA: TGTGCCAGTAAAGTGGGCGCGGGAGATGGCTACACCTTC. Translation: CASKVGAGDGYTF.

The genes are TRBV14 and TRBJ1-1; D remains unclear. V was trimmed by 0 bases and J by 1 base, leaving 9 bases between them. The CDR3 loop spans 15 amino acids. CDR1 SGHDN and CDR2 FVKESK come from the germline V gene. The CDR3 nucleotides are TGTGCCAGCAGCCAAGACAGGACTGGGAACACTGAAGCTTTCTTT. Translating it yields CASSQDRTGNTEAFF.

This sequence joins TRBV18 and TRBJ2-3, with D tentatively TRBD1 (6 bases). Germline V gene data show CDR1 as KGHSH and CDR2 as LQKENI. The CDR3 totals 14 residues. Trimming removed 3 bases from V and 2 bases from J, with 9 bases in between. The CDR3 sequence is CASSPGTPTDTQYF. The DNA for the CDR3 is TGTGCCAGCTCACCCGGGACACCCACAGATACGCAGTATTTT.

J is TRBJ1-2 and V is TRBV2, with D perhaps TRBD1 (5 bases). Trimming left V 7 bases short and J 7 bases short, with 13 bases between. Germline V gives CDR1 SNHLY, CDR2 FYNNEI. The CDR3 consists of 12 residues. DNA of the CDR3: TGTGCCAGCATAGAAGGGAGGGGTGGCTACACCTTC. This gives the protein CASIEGRGGYTF.

The rearrangement links TRBV6-5 to TRBJ1-2, with a weak D call TRBD1 (6 bases). V was shortened by 5 bases and J by 2 bases, with 9 bases between the two germline ends. Germline assignment: CDR1 MNHEY and CDR2 SVGAGI. The CDR3 totals 13 residues. The CDR3 DNA follows: TGTGCCAGCAGTCCGGACAGAAACTATGGCTACACCTTC. It codes for CASSPDRNYGYTF.

The J gene is TRBJ2-1, the V gene TRBV2, with a tentative D call TRBD2 (5 bases). The CDR3 runs to 13 residues. Germline lookup yields CDR1 SNHLY and CDR2 FYNNEI. V was shortened by 6 bases and J by 9 bases, with 15 bases between the two germline ends. CDR3 amino acids: CASSPLAALEQFF. In nucleotides, the CDR3 is TGTGCCAGCAGCCCCCTAGCAGCCCTTGAGCAGTTCTTC.